Listed below are T cell receptor beta chains from one sample, sequenced in a study of Tregs in tolerant kidney transplant recipients. TCRdb keeps only in-frame clones here, not all; method: immunoSEQ multiplex PCR. The table includes roughly 66,000 clones, roughly 89% detected once. The sequenced sample was CD8+ T cells from blood, obtained before the transplant. These receptors came from a human donor who received a combined kidney and bone marrow transplant. Both conserved end residues are part of each CDR3. Each record gives: V gene, D gene, J gene, clone size, CDR3 DNA, CDR3 protein. A D gene is named only where the DNA matches it firmly. Where a row states a size, it is once, few, many or the class of an expanded clone; other rows omit it.

V gene: TRBV4-1; D gene: -; J gene: TRBJ2-7; clone size: -; CDR3 DNA: TGCGCCAGCAGCCTTCTCCCCACTGTCCACGAGCAGTACTTC; CDR3 protein: CASSLLPTVHEQYF
V gene: TRBV7-3; D gene: -; J gene: TRBJ1-1; clone size: -; CDR3 DNA: TGTGCCAGCAGCCCCGGGGGGGGTGAAGCTTTCTTT; CDR3 protein: CASSPGGGEAFF
V gene: TRBV6-5; D gene: -; J gene: TRBJ1-2; clone size: -; CDR3 DNA: TGTGCCATCAGTTCCGGGGAGGGCTACACCTTC; CDR3 protein: CAISSGEGYTF
V gene: TRBV7-6; D gene: TRBD1; J gene: TRBJ2-1; clone size: -; CDR3 DNA: TGTGCCAGCAGCTTAGCCTTGGACAGGGGCTCCTACAATGAGCAGTTCTTC; CDR3 protein: CASSLALDRGSYNEQFF
V gene: TRBV27; D gene: TRBD2; J gene: TRBJ2-7; clone size: -; CDR3 DNA: TGTGCCAGCAGTTTCGCCCTAGCGGGGGGGCTATGGGAGCAGTACTTC; CDR3 protein: CASSFALAGGLWEQYF
V gene: TRBV29-1; D gene: -; J gene: TRBJ2-7; clone size: -; CDR3 DNA: TGCAGCGTTGAATTACAGGCTAGGGCCTACGAGCAGTACTTC; CDR3 protein: CSVELQARAYEQYF
V gene: TRBV27; D gene: TRBD2; J gene: TRBJ2-1; clone size: -; CDR3 DNA: TGTGCCAGCAGTTTATTAACGGGGGGGTTAGGGGGCAATGAGCAGTTCTTC; CDR3 protein: CASSLLTGGLGGNEQFF
V gene: TRBV20-1; D gene: -; J gene: TRBJ2-1; clone size: -; CDR3 DNA: TGCAGTGGGGGCGATGGCAATGAGCAGTTCTTC; CDR3 protein: CSGGDGNEQFF
V gene: TRBV4-2; D gene: TRBD1; J gene: TRBJ1-4; clone size: medium-sized; CDR3 DNA: TGTGCCAGCAGCGAAGCGGGACAGGGAGGGGAAAAACTGTTTTTT; CDR3 protein: CASSEAGQGGEKLFF
V gene: TRBV7-9; D gene: TRBD1; J gene: TRBJ2-7; clone size: -; CDR3 DNA: TGTGCCAGCAGCTTAGCGGTCGGGGTAGGGACAGGGGTCCTCGAGCAGTACTTC; CDR3 protein: CASSLAVGVGTGVLEQYF
V gene: TRBV27; D gene: TRBD1; J gene: TRBJ2-2; clone size: -; CDR3 DNA: TGTGCCAGCAGTTTAGGATGGGGACAGGGGAGTACCGGGGAGCTGTTTTTT; CDR3 protein: CASSLGWGQGSTGELFF
V gene: TRBV14; D gene: -; J gene: TRBJ2-1; clone size: -; CDR3 DNA: TGTGCCAGCAGCCAAGGCGGCGGGTCCTACAATGAGCAGTTCTTC; CDR3 protein: CASSQGGGSYNEQFF
V gene: TRBV23-1; D gene: -; J gene: TRBJ1-5; clone size: -; CDR3 DNA: TGCGCCAGCAGTCAGACCGGCCGGAAAGAGGATAGCAATCAGCCCCAGCATTTT; CDR3 protein: CASSQTGRKEDSNQPQHF
V gene: TRBV7-9; D gene: -; J gene: TRBJ2-6; clone size: once; CDR3 DNA: TGTGCCAGCAGCCTCGCCGGGGCTGGGGCCAACGTCCTGACTTTC; CDR3 protein: CASSLAGAGANVLTF
V gene: TRBV6-6; D gene: TRBD1; J gene: TRBJ2-7; clone size: -; CDR3 DNA: TGTGCCAGGCCACGGGACAGGGGCAACGAGCAGTACTTC; CDR3 protein: CARPRDRGNEQYF
V gene: TRBV28; D gene: -; J gene: TRBJ1-1; clone size: -; CDR3 DNA: TGTGCCAGCAGTTCCAGGGGCCAGATTGAAGCTTTCTTT; CDR3 protein: CASSSRGQIEAFF
V gene: TRBV16; D gene: TRBD2; J gene: TRBJ2-7; clone size: -; CDR3 DNA: TGTGCCAGCAGCCCGGGACTAGCGGGAGTCCCCTACGAGCAGTACTTC; CDR3 protein: CASSPGLAGVPYEQYF
V gene: TRBV4-1; D gene: -; J gene: TRBJ2-3; clone size: -; CDR3 DNA: TGCGCCAGCAGCCTCCCGACGGGAGTCACAGATACGCAGTATTTT; CDR3 protein: CASSLPTGVTDTQYF
V gene: TRBV19; D gene: -; J gene: TRBJ1-5; clone size: -; CDR3 DNA: TGTGCCAGTAGTATTTGGGCAGAGAGCAATCAGCCCCAGCATTTT; CDR3 protein: CASSIWAESNQPQHF
V gene: TRBV5-6; D gene: -; J gene: TRBJ2-7; clone size: -; CDR3 DNA: TGTGCCAGCAGCGTACTCAATCAGGGGCAGTACTTC; CDR3 protein: CASSVLNQGQYF
V gene: TRBV9; D gene: TRBD2; J gene: TRBJ2-3; clone size: -; CDR3 DNA: TGTGCCAGCAGCTCCAGCGGGGGGGCCTTTAATACGCAGTATTTT; CDR3 protein: CASSSSGGAFNTQYF
V gene: TRBV4-3; D gene: -; J gene: TRBJ1-1; clone size: -; CDR3 DNA: TGCGCCAGCAGCCAAGGGCCGGGGGACACTGAAGCTTTCTTT; CDR3 protein: CASSQGPGDTEAFF
V gene: TRBV7-2; D gene: TRBD1; J gene: TRBJ1-2; clone size: -; CDR3 DNA: TGTGCCAGCAGCTTACTCGAGGGGGCCTACTATGGCTACACCTTC; CDR3 protein: CASSLLEGAYYGYTF
V gene: TRBV4-1; D gene: TRBD1; J gene: TRBJ2-1; clone size: -; CDR3 DNA: TGCGCCAGTCGAGACAGGGAAGGGGTCAATGAGCAGTTCTTC; CDR3 protein: CASRDREGVNEQFF
V gene: TRBV9; D gene: TRBD2; J gene: TRBJ2-2; clone size: -; CDR3 DNA: TGTGCCAGGCGGGGCGGGGAAGGGGGACTAGCGGGGGGGCCGGTCACCGGGGAGCTGTTTTTT; CDR3 protein: CARRGGEGGLAGGPVTGELFF
V gene: TRBV7-9; D gene: TRBD1; J gene: TRBJ2-7; clone size: few; CDR3 DNA: TGTGCCAGCAGCTTAACCGGGACAGGGGTCGAGCAGTACTTC; CDR3 protein: CASSLTGTGVEQYF
V gene: TRBV28; D gene: TRBD2; J gene: TRBJ2-7; clone size: -; CDR3 DNA: TGTGCCAGCTCCGGGCTGGGAGGGCTTTGGTACGAGCAGTACTTC; CDR3 protein: CASSGLGGLWYEQYF
V gene: TRBV28; D gene: -; J gene: TRBJ1-6; clone size: -; CDR3 DNA: TGTGCCAGCAGGGAAGGGGGTTCACCCCTCCACTTT; CDR3 protein: CASREGGSPLHF
V gene: TRBV21-1; D gene: -; J gene: TRBJ1-1; clone size: -; CDR3 DNA: TGTGCCAGCAGCAAAATAGACCGGGGGGCAGTCGGGGACACTGAAGCTTTCTTT; CDR3 protein: CASSKIDRGAVGDTEAFF
V gene: TRBV6-5; D gene: TRBD2; J gene: TRBJ2-7; clone size: -; CDR3 DNA: TGTGCCAGCAGTTACTCCGGGACTAGCGTCTACGAGCAGTACTTC; CDR3 protein: CASSYSGTSVYEQYF
V gene: TRBV9; D gene: -; J gene: TRBJ2-3; clone size: -; CDR3 DNA: TGTGCCAGCAGCGTGGCGGGATACACAGATACGCAGTATTTT; CDR3 protein: CASSVAGYTDTQYF
V gene: TRBV10-1; D gene: -; J gene: TRBJ1-3; clone size: -; CDR3 DNA: TGCGCCAGCAGTGGTTCCCAGGAAGCTGGAAACACCATATATTTT; CDR3 protein: CASSGSQEAGNTIYF
V gene: TRBV14; D gene: -; J gene: TRBJ2-5; clone size: -; CDR3 DNA: TGTGCCAGCAGCCAAGCTCCGGGCGGGGATCAAGAGACCCAGTACTTC; CDR3 protein: CASSQAPGGDQETQYF
V gene: TRBV2; D gene: -; J gene: TRBJ1-2; clone size: -; CDR3 DNA: TGTGCCCGCTGGGACACCCTCTATGGCTACACCTTC; CDR3 protein: CARWDTLYGYTF
V gene: TRBV27; D gene: TRBD1; J gene: TRBJ2-7; clone size: -; CDR3 DNA: TGTGCCAGCAGTAAACAGGGGGTGTGGGAGCAGTACTTC; CDR3 protein: CASSKQGVWEQYF
V gene: TRBV10-3; D gene: TRBD2; J gene: TRBJ2-5; clone size: -; CDR3 DNA: TGTGCCATCAGTGAGTCGCGGGAGTTCGTCGAGACCCAGTACTTC; CDR3 protein: CAISESREFVETQYF
V gene: TRBV9; D gene: TRBD1; J gene: TRBJ2-5; clone size: -; CDR3 DNA: TGTGCCAGCAACGACAGGGAACAAGAGACCCAGTACTTC; CDR3 protein: CASNDREQETQYF
V gene: TRBV7-6; D gene: -; J gene: TRBJ2-1; clone size: -; CDR3 DNA: TGTGCCAGCAGCTTCAGTATCCTCAGCTCCTACAATGAGCAGTTCTTC; CDR3 protein: CASSFSILSSYNEQFF
V gene: TRBV6-5; D gene: -; J gene: TRBJ2-7; clone size: -; CDR3 DNA: TGTGCCAGCAGTTACGAGGCCAGGGCCTACGAGCAGTACTTC; CDR3 protein: CASSYEARAYEQYF
V gene: TRBV7-9; D gene: -; J gene: TRBJ1-5; clone size: -; CDR3 DNA: TGTGCCAGACAACAGGGTGCTTATAGCAATCAGCCCCAGCATTTT; CDR3 protein: CARQQGAYSNQPQHF
V gene: TRBV19; D gene: TRBD1; J gene: TRBJ2-5; clone size: -; CDR3 DNA: TGTGCCAGTAGTATGCGGACAGGGGTAATCCAAGGGACCCAGTACTTC; CDR3 protein: CASSMRTGVIQGTQYF
V gene: TRBV29-1; D gene: -; J gene: TRBJ2-2; clone size: -; CDR3 DNA: TGCAGCGTCCTCGACAGAAGCACCGGGGAGCTGTTTTTT; CDR3 protein: CSVLDRSTGELFF
V gene: TRBV4-2; D gene: -; J gene: TRBJ2-7; clone size: -; CDR3 DNA: TGTGCCAGCAGCCGGTGGGCGGGACCATCCTACGAGCAGTACTTC; CDR3 protein: CASSRWAGPSYEQYF
V gene: TRBV19; D gene: -; J gene: TRBJ2-7; clone size: once; CDR3 DNA: TGTGCCAGTAGTATCGGCGGGTCCCGCTACGAGCAGTACTTC; CDR3 protein: CASSIGGSRYEQYF
V gene: TRBV4-1; D gene: -; J gene: TRBJ1-5; clone size: -; CDR3 DNA: TGCGCCAGCAGCACTCAGGGTATCAATCAGCCCCAGCATTTT; CDR3 protein: CASSTQGINQPQHF
V gene: TRBV19; D gene: TRBD1; J gene: TRBJ2-7; clone size: -; CDR3 DNA: TGTGCCAGTAGGACAGGGTACGAGCAGTACTTC; CDR3 protein: CASRTGYEQYF
V gene: TRBV7-9; D gene: -; J gene: TRBJ2-6; clone size: -; CDR3 DNA: TGTGCCAGCAGCTTTCCCCCTACAGGGACTGGGGCCAACGTCCTGACTTTC; CDR3 protein: CASSFPPTGTGANVLTF
V gene: TRBV5-6; D gene: -; J gene: TRBJ1-1; clone size: once; CDR3 DNA: TGTGCCAGCAGCTGGAGAGGGAAGATGAACACTGAAGCTTTCTTT; CDR3 protein: CASSWRGKMNTEAFF
V gene: TRBV13; D gene: TRBD2; J gene: TRBJ2-2; clone size: -; CDR3 DNA: TGTGCCAGCAGCTTCCCGACTAGCGGGAGCCCAAACACCGGGGAGCTGTTTTTT; CDR3 protein: CASSFPTSGSPNTGELFF